This passage covers 7 T cell receptor beta chains from one sample sequenced in a study of cytomegalovirus exposure and HLA in healthy donors. Both 60 Vbeta primers and 13 Jbeta primers went into the PCR. The method was immunoSEQ multiplex PCR; TCRdb's version includes in-frame clones alone and lacks a portion of them. The table shows around 130,000 clones, with about 70% occurring only once. Input material: PBMCs. The receptors here all came from a woman aged 55-75 years in good health and CMV-seropositive.

The chain recombines TRBV25-1 with TRBJ2-5; D might be TRBD1 (5 bases). This CDR3 has 12 amino acids. Germline V gene data show CDR1 as MGHDK and CDR2 as SYGVNS. V lost 3 bases to trimming and J lost 6 bases, with 8 bases between them. The CDR3 reads CASSDRVKTQYF. The CDR3, as DNA: TGTGCCAGCAGTGACAGGGTGAAGACCCAGTACTTC.

The rearrangement joins TRBV7-9 to TRBJ1-1, with D maybe TRBD1 (6 bases). Trimming took 10 bases from V and 1 from J, leaving 16 bases between them. Looked up from germline, CDR1 is SEHNR and CDR2 is FQNEAQ (reference sequence). The CDR3 is made up of 14 amino acids. CDR3 in DNA: TGTGCCACCTTAATGGCAGGGGCGAACACTGAAGCTTTCTTT. This translates into CATLMAGANTEAFF.

V is TRBV10-1 and J is TRBJ1-1; D may be TRBD1 (5 bases). V was shortened by 0 bases and J by 0 bases, with 8 bases between the two germline ends. The length of the CDR3 is 15 residues. The germline gives CDR1 WNHNN, CDR2 SYGVQD (reference sequence). CDR3 loop: CASSESGTMNTEAFF. The DNA for the CDR3 is TGCGCCAGCAGTGAGTCGGGGACTATGAACACTGAAGCTTTCTTT.

This chain links TRBV7-9 with TRBJ1-5; 7 nucleotides align to TRBD1. The trim removed 0 bases at V and 5 bases at J, leaving 1 base unmatched. The CDR3 spans 14 residues. In germline, CDR1 is SEHNR, CDR2 FQNEAQ (reference sequence). In DNA form, the CDR3 reads TGTGCCAGCAGCTTAGCAGGGGGCCATCAGCCCCAGCATTTT. Translated: CASSLAGGHQPQHF.

The chain joins TRBV4-2 to TRBJ1-3; 8 nucleotides agree with TRBD1. Germline V lookup: CDR1 LGHNA, CDR2 YNFKEQ. Trimming removed 2 bases from V and 4 bases from J; junction bases left unmatched: 7. The CDR3 is 16 amino acids. CDR3 sequence: CASSQMPGQGGNTIYF. The CDR3 coding sequence is TGTGCCAGCAGCCAAATGCCCGGACAGGGAGGAAACACCATATATTTT.

V and J are TRBV7-3 and TRBJ2-1, with 9 positions matching TRBD2. Looked up from germline, CDR1 is SGHTA and CDR2 is FQGTGA. J was trimmed by 6 bases and V by 8 bases; bases with no gene match: 5. This CDR3 contains 13 residues. The DNA of the CDR3 is TGTGCCAGCGGGAGCGGGGGGATCAATGAGCAGTTCTTC. Translating gives CASGSGGINEQFF.

This rearrangement joins TRBV25-1 to TRBJ2-7; D ambiguous. Trimming removed 6 bases at V and 3 bases at J, with 6 bases between. CDR1 MGHDK and CDR2 SYGVNS come from the germline V gene. This CDR3 region has 11 residues. The CDR3 loop is CASRRNYEQYF. CDR3 nucleotide sequence: TGTGCCAGCAGGCGGAACTACGAGCAGTACTTC.